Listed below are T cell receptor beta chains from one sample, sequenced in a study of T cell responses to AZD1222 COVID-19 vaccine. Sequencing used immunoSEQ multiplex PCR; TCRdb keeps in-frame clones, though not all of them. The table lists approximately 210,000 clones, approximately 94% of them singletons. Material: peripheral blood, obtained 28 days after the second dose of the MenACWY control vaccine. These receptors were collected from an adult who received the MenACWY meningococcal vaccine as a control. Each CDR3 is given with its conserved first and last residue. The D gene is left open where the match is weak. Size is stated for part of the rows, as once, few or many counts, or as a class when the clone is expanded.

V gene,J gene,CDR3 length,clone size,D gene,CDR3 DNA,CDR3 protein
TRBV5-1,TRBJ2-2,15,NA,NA,TGCGCCAGCAGCTTGGTTCGGTCCACCACCGGGGAGCTGTTTTTT,CASSLVRSTTGELFF
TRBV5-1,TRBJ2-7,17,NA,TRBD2,TGCGCCAGCAGTAGTCCTAGCGGGGGGCCCCTCTCCTACGAGCAGTACTTC,CASSSPSGGPLSYEQYF
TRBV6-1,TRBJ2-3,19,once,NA,TGTGCCAGCAGTGAAGCACCGGGAGCTTACCGTTCTTTCACAGATACGCAGTATTTT,CASSEAPGAYRSFTDTQYF
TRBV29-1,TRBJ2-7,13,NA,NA,TGCAGCGTTGATGGAGGGAACCCCTACGAGCAGTACTTC,CSVDGGNPYEQYF
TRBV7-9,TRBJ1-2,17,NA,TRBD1,TGTGCCAGCAGCTTAGCGAATATCCGACAGGGCCGCTATGGCTACACCTTC,CASSLANIRQGRYGYTF
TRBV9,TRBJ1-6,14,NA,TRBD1,TGTGCCAGCAGCGTAGGACAGGGTGGTTCACCCCTCCACTTT,CASSVGQGGSPLHF
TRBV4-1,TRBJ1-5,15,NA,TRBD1,TGCGCCAGCAGCCCGGGACAGGGGTCATGGCAGCCCCAGCATTTT,CASSPGQGSWQPQHF
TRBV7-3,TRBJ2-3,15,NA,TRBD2,TGTGCCAGCAGCCGAGCGGGAGGGCTGGTAGATACGCAGTATTTT,CASSRAGGLVDTQYF
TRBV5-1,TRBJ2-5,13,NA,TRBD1,TGCGCCAGCAGCTTGATAGGGGGCTTGACCCAGTACTTC,CASSLIGGLTQYF
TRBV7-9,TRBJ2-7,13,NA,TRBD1,TGTGCCAGCAGCTTGGGTGACAGGGACGAGCAGTACTTC,CASSLGDRDEQYF
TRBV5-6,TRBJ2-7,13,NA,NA,TGTGCCAGCAGCACTGGAAGCTCCTACGAGCAGTACTTC,CASSTGSSYEQYF
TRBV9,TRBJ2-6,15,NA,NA,TGTGCCAGCGGACGGAGGGGGGCCGGGGCCAACGTCCTGACTTTC,CASGRRGAGANVLTF
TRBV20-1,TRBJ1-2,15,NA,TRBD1,TGCAGTGCTGGTGCCCGGGGACAGGGGAACTATGGCTACACCTTC,CSAGARGQGNYGYTF
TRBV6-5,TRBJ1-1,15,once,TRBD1,TGTGCCAGCAACCCTTGGACAGGGGGACTGCCGGAAGCTTTCTTT,CASNPWTGGLPEAFF
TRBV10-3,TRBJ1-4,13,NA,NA,TGTGCCATCAGCTCGGGGATGGATGAAAAACTGTTTTTT,CAISSGMDEKLFF
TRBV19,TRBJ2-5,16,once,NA,TGTGCCAGTAGTCCCCCGCACCGGGATCCCCAAGAGACCCAGTACTTC,CASSPPHRDPQETQYF
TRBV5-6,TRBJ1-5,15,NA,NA,TGTGCCAGCAGCTCCTTGGACAGCCCCTTGCAGCCCCAGCATTTT,CASSSLDSPLQPQHF
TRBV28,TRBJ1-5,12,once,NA,TGTGCCAGCAGTTTGAACTATCAGCCCCAGCATTTT,CASSLNYQPQHF
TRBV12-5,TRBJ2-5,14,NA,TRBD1,TGTGCTAGTGGTTTGGGACAGGGGGACGAGACCCAGTACTTC,CASGLGQGDETQYF
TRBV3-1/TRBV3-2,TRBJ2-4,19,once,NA,TGTGCCAGCAGCCCCGTGAGCCTAGGGGGGGAGAGTTCCAAAAACATTCAGTACTTC,CASSPVSLGGESSKNIQYF
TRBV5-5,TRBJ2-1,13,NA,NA,TGTGCCAGCAGCCCGAGGGACGGGACAAAGCAGTTCTTC,CASSPRDGTKQFF
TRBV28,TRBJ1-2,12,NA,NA,TGTGCCAGCAGAACCGGGACAACCACCTCCACCTTC,CASRTGTTTSTF
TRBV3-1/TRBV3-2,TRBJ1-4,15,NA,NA,TGTGCCAGCAGCCAAGCCGTTGTGGTTCGGGAAAAACTGTTTTTT,CASSQAVVVREKLFF
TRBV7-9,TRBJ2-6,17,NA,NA,TGTGCCAGCAGCTTAGCTTCGACAGGTCCCGGGGCCAACGTCCTGACTTTC,CASSLASTGPGANVLTF
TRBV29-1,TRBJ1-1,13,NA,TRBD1,TGCAGCGCGTACCAGGGGGCCGATACTGAAGCTTTCTTT,CSAYQGADTEAFF
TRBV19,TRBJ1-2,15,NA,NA,TGTGCCAGTATTGGTGTAGGAGGGACGGGCTATGGCTACACCTTC,CASIGVGGTGYGYTF
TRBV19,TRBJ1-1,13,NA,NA,TGTGCCAGTAGTATGAGGTTTCGCACTGAAGCTTTCTTT,CASSMRFRTEAFF
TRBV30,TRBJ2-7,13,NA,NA,TGTGCCTGGGGCGCCCATGCCACTCGGGAGCAGTACTTC,CAWGAHATREQYF
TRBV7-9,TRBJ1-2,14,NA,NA,TGTGCCAGCAGCTTAGCGAGGGGGAGCTATGGCTACACCTTC,CASSLARGSYGYTF
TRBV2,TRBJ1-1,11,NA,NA,TGTGCCAGCAGAGGACGCGCTGAAGCTTTCTTT,CASRGRAEAFF
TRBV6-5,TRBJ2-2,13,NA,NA,TGTGCCAGCAGTACAGGGAACACCGGGGAGCTGTTTTTT,CASSTGNTGELFF